This section outlines one T cell receptor (beta chain) sequence together with its context. Its antigen is undetermined. V lost 0 bases and J lost 12, with 10 bases in between. CDR3 length: 12 residues. Germline lookup yields CDR1 SGHRS and CDR2 YFSETQ. Via MiXCR, TCRdb re-called the reads, giving one row per CDR3 protein. The sample carries about 110,000 distinct CDR3 sequences, 29% recorded once. This entry belongs to a study of T cell repertoires in cytomegalovirus infection. In the study overall: Recently identified HLA-C-restricted CMV epitopes were used, and well-studied HLA-B-restricted CMV epitopes were used as well. The public TCR beta signatures pointed to both CMV infection and matching HLA type. Findings and limits, study-wide: The study found HLA-C-restricted CMV-specific TCR beta clonotypes dominating the ex vivo response.

The genes are TRBV5-1 and TRBJ2-4; D may be TRBD1 or TRBD2 (5 bases each). The source of this sequence is a human donor in good health (CMV status not recorded). Some clones in this sample may be carry-over from other donors' samples. The material was CD8+ T cells from cultured PBMCs, obtained from culture after CMV antigen stimulation. CDR3 sequence (DNA): TGCGCCAGCAGCTTGGGGGGCGCGGGTCAGTACTTC. Translating gives CASSLGGAGQYF.